These 25 T cell receptor beta chains share one sample of origin, sequenced in a study of T cell changes during pregnancy in multiple sclerosis. Clones were sequenced by immunoSEQ multiplex PCR, and TCRdb holds only the in-frame ones, with some missing. The sample lists roughly 60,000 clones; roughly 90% were seen once. The sample here was peripheral blood, taken before pregnancy. These receptors came from a female donor with multiple sclerosis, enrolled in a pregnancy study.

CDR3 sequence reads: CASSGLDNEQFF. For the CDR3, the DNA is TGTGCCAGCAGTGGACTAGACAATGAGCAGTTCTTC. The chain recombines TRBV6-4 with TRBJ2-1; TRBD2 might be the D (6 bases). V lost 4 bases and J 5 bases, leaving 6 bases between the germline ends. The CDR3 contains 12 residues. CDR1 and CDR2 from the germline V gene are MRHNA and SNTAGT.

A single count supports this clone. V is TRBV19 and J is TRBJ1-6; D is perhaps TRBD1 (6 bases). Trimming cost V 6 bases and J 6 bases, with 15 bases left between them. The CDR3 loop spans 15 amino acids. In germline, CDR1 is LNHDA, CDR2 SQIVND (reference sequence). CDR3: CASRVGQLINSPLHF. The DNA of the CDR3 is TGTGCCAGTAGGGTTGGACAGCTAATTAATTCACCCCTCCACTTT.

This clone was detected once. The chain uses TRBV2 and TRBJ2-1; 8 nucleotides align to TRBD1. The CDR3 is made up of 15 amino acids. The J segment lost 2 bases and the V segment lost 6 bases, leaving 6 bases of the junction unmatched. CDR1 SNHLY and CDR2 FYNNEI come from the germline V gene. The DNA of the CDR3 is TGTGCCAGCAGCCCGGGACAGGCTACCTACAATGAGCAGTTCTTC. Encoded protein: CASSPGQATYNEQFF.

Only one count was recorded for this clone. J is TRBJ1-2 and V is TRBV6-6, with TRBD1 matching over 8 bases. The trim removed 5 bases at V and 5 bases at J, leaving 7 bases unmatched. Germline V gene lookup returns CDR1 MNHNY and CDR2 SVGAGI (reference sequence). The CDR3 has 14 residues. The CDR3 nucleotides read TGTGCCAGCAGTGGGGACAGGTTCTTTTATGGCTACACCTTC. Its protein product is CASSGDRFFYGYTF.

The gene calls are TRBV7-6 and TRBJ1-3, with a weak D call TRBD1 (5 bases). V shed 3 bases and J shed 2 bases, with 14 bases lying between them. The length of the CDR3 is 16 residues. The germline CDR1 and CDR2 sequences are SGHVS and FNYEAQ. CDR3 protein: CASSFGVGEAGNTIYF. CDR3 nucleotide sequence: TGTGCCAGCAGCTTTGGGGTAGGGGAAGCTGGAAACACCATATATTTT.

V gene TRBV7-2 combines with J gene TRBJ2-5; 12 bases are shared with TRBD1. This CDR3 contains 15 residues. Germline CDR1 is SGHTA and CDR2 is FQGNSA. With 6 bases clipped from V and 3 bases from J, the junction kept 5 bases outside the gene matches. The CDR3 sequence is CASSPGQGAEETQYF. Here the CDR3 DNA reads TGTGCCAGCAGTCCGGGACAGGGGGCCGAAGAGACCCAGTACTTC.

The chain uses TRBV19 and TRBJ2-7, with 11 positions matching TRBD1. The germline V gene encodes CDR1 LNHDA and CDR2 SQIVND (reference sequence). CDR3 size: 13 residues. With V trimmed by 8 bases and J by 3 bases, 3 bases remained unmatched. CDR3 nucleotide sequence: TGTGCCAGTTCCGGGACAGGGGGCTACGAGCAGTACTTC. Translated, it gives CASSGTGGYEQYF.

The chain uses TRBV20-1 and TRBJ2-3, with D hard to call. Germline assignment: CDR1 DFQATT and CDR2 SNEGSKA (reference sequence). The CDR3 totals 11 residues. V was shortened by 4 bases and J by 2 bases, with 4 bases between the two germline ends. CDR3 sequence reads: CSAILTDTQYF. The CDR3, as DNA: TGCAGTGCTATACTCACAGATACGCAGTATTTT.

The chain uses TRBV5-6 and TRBJ1-1, with a tentative D call TRBD1 (5 bases). The germline CDR1 and CDR2 sequences are SGHDT and YYEEEE. This CDR3 is 15 amino acids long. The V end lost 0 bases, the J end lost 0 bases, and 9 bases lay between the germline ends. The chain's CDR3 is CASSLEAGMNTEAFF. CDR3 bases: TGTGCCAGCAGCTTGGAGGCAGGGATGAACACTGAAGCTTTCTTT.

This clone was found once. The chain has TRBV10-3 and TRBJ2-7, with 8 bases lining up with TRBD1. Germline V gene lookup returns CDR1 ENHRY and CDR2 SYGVKD. The V and J ends lost 10 bases and 3 bases, in that order; junction bases with no gene match: 8. The CDR3 covers 13 residues. DNA of the CDR3: TGTGCCACCAGGGGGCCGGGGGACTACGAGCAGTACTTC. Translation: CATRGPGDYEQYF.

The J gene is TRBJ1-1, the V gene TRBV6-4; D perhaps matches TRBD1 (5 bases). CDR3 size: 14 residues. Looked up from germline, CDR1 is MRHNA and CDR2 is SNTAGT. Deletions cut 2 bases from V and 4 bases from J, with 11 bases between. CDR3: CASSDRAGGTEAFF. The CDR3 bases are TGTGCCAGCAGTGACAGGGCGGGGGGCACTGAAGCTTTCTTT.

V usage is TRBV5-1 and J usage is TRBJ2-6; D possibly corresponds to TRBD1 (6 bases). This CDR3 comprises 17 residues. Between the trimmed V and J ends, which lost 3 bases and 4 bases, there was a span of 17 bases. Germline V gene sequence: CDR1 SGHRS, CDR2 YFSETQ. The CDR3 region is CASSSTGQWTGANVLTF. The CDR3, as DNA: TGCGCCAGCAGCTCCACCGGACAGTGGACCGGGGCCAACGTCCTGACTTTC.

The chain joins TRBV18 to TRBJ2-3, with D possibly TRBD1 on 6 matching bases. V dropped 0 bases and J dropped 3 bases, with 13 bases sitting between them. Germline CDR1 KGHSH, CDR2 LQKENI. The length of the CDR3 is 16 residues. The CDR3 region has the DNA TGTGCCAGCTCACCACCTGAGACAGGAGGTACAGATACGCAGTATTTT. Translating gives CASSPPETGGTDTQYF.

This sequence joins TRBV29-1 and TRBJ2-7, with a possible D match to TRBD1 (6 bases). There are 13 residues in the CDR3. V lost 7 bases to trimming and J lost 2 bases, with 15 bases between them. The germline gives CDR1 SQVTM, CDR2 ANQGSEA. In DNA form, the CDR3 reads TGCAGCGCCACCCGGGACACCCCCTACGAGCAGTACTTC. Translating gives CSATRDTPYEQYF.

The CDR3 nucleotides read TGTGCCAGCAGCTTAAGGACTGGTGGGGCCAAAAACATTCAGTACTTC. It yields the protein CASSLRTGGAKNIQYF. The rearrangement uses TRBV7-6 and TRBJ2-4, with D tentatively TRBD2 (5 bases). Germline loops: CDR1 SGHVS, CDR2 FNYEAQ. The V and J ends lost 2 bases and 1 base respectively, with 12 bases between them. The CDR3 is 16 amino acids.

The chain carries TRBV4-2 and TRBJ1-2; D gene uncertain. V lost 1 base and J 3 bases, leaving 12 bases between the germline ends. Germline values: CDR1 LGHNA, CDR2 YNFKEQ. CDR3 size: 15 residues. The CDR3 here is CASSQALPGDYGYTF. CDR3 in DNA: TGTGCCAGCAGCCAAGCGCTTCCGGGAGACTATGGCTACACCTTC.

The chain recombines TRBV20-1 with TRBJ2-3; 9 nucleotides line up with TRBD2. The CDR3 length is 11 residues. Germline V gene data show CDR1 as DFQATT and CDR2 as SNEGSKA (reference sequence). CDR3 residues: CRGGVTDTQYF. DNA for the CDR3: TGCCGCGGGGGGGTCACAGATACGCAGTATTTT.

This clone has a single count. CDR3: CASSLDLRQGYNEQFF. The CDR3 DNA follows: TGTGCCAGCAGCTTAGATCTCAGACAGGGCTACAATGAGCAGTTCTTC. The chain couples TRBV11-3 to TRBJ2-1, with 7 bases fitting TRBD1. There are 16 residues in the CDR3. V was pared by 0 bases and J by 3 bases, with 5 bases of the junction left unmatched. From germline, CDR1 is SGHNT and CDR2 YENEEA.

The chain links TRBV6-5 to TRBJ2-5, with 8 bases aligning to TRBD1. Germline V gene sequence: CDR1 MNHEY, CDR2 SVGAGI. After removal of 8 bases from V and 1 base from J, the junction contained 6 bases not matched to a gene. CDR3 length: 14 residues. The CDR3 loop is CASAQGQAQETQYF. The DNA of the CDR3 is TGTGCCAGCGCCCAGGGACAGGCCCAAGAGACCCAGTACTTC.

This clone was picked up a small number of times. The V and J genes are TRBV10-3 and TRBJ1-3; D uncertain. V gave up 8 bases and J gave up 7 bases, with 12 bases separating them. The CDR3 consists of 12 residues. CDR1 is ENHRY, CDR2 SYGVKD, per germline. CDR3 nucleotide sequence: TGTGCCATCTCCGAATCGGTGAACACCATATATTTT. Its protein is CAISESVNTIYF.

The CDR3 DNA follows: TGTGCCAGCAGCACCCGGGTCGGGACAGTATATGGCTACACCTTC. Translation: CASSTRVGTVYGYTF. The chain couples TRBV5-4 to TRBJ1-2; 7 bases align to TRBD1. The CDR3 covers 15 residues. Per the germline V gene, CDR1 is SGHNT and CDR2 is YYREEE (reference sequence). The ends lost 4 bases at V and 5 bases at J; junction bases unmatched: 11.

This clone was found a few times. The DNA for the CDR3 is TGTGCCTGCCGGAGGAACACTGAAGCTTTCTTT. Its translation is CACRRNTEAFF. This chain joins TRBV2 and TRBJ1-1, with D hard to call. Trimming left V 11 bases short and J 1 base short, with 8 bases between. Germline values: CDR1 SNHLY, CDR2 FYNNEI. This CDR3 comprises 11 residues.

The rearrangement joins TRBV7-3 to TRBJ1-1, with D perhaps TRBD1 (5 bases). V was pared by 8 bases and J by 1 base, with 17 bases between. The CDR3 consists of 15 residues. The germline gives CDR1 SGHTA, CDR2 FQGTGA. CDR3 in amino acids: CASSPGRAQNTEAFF. In nucleotides, the CDR3 is TGTGCCAGCTCCCCCGGCAGGGCGCAGAACACTGAAGCTTTCTTT.

This chain uses TRBV30 with TRBJ1-5, with D uncertain. V was clipped by 5 bases and J by 0 bases, with 8 bases between them. CDR3 length: 13 amino acids. Germline assignment: CDR1 GTSNPN and CDR2 SVGIG (reference sequence). The CDR3 region is CAWGHYSNQPQHF. CDR3 nucleotides: TGTGCCTGGGGTCACTATAGCAATCAGCCCCAGCATTTT. Together with reference TRBV30 and TRBJ1-5, the CDR3 gives the full variable domain: SQTIHQWPATLVQPVGSPLSLECTVEGTSNPNLYWYRQAAGRGLQLLFYSVGIGQISSEVPQNLSASRPQDRQFILSSKKLLLSDSGFYLCAWGHYSNQPQHFGDGTRLSIL.

The CDR3 coding sequence is TGTGCCAGCAGCTTAGTAGGGGGCACTAATGAAAAACTGTTTTTT. Its protein product is CASSLVGGTNEKLFF. The V call is TRBV7-9, the J call TRBJ1-4; 7 bases line up with TRBD1. This CDR3 is 15 amino acids long. The ends lost 1 base at V and 2 bases at J; junction bases unmatched: 1. Per germline, CDR1 SEHNR and CDR2 FQNEAQ (reference sequence). The full variable domain, its missing parts supplied by reference TRBV7-9 and TRBJ1-4, is DTGVSQNPRHKITKRGQNVTFRCDPISEHNRLYWYRQTLGQGPEFLTYFQNEAQLEKSRLLSDRFSAERPKGSFSTLEIQRTEQGDSAMYLCASSLVGGTNEKLFFGSGTQLSVL.